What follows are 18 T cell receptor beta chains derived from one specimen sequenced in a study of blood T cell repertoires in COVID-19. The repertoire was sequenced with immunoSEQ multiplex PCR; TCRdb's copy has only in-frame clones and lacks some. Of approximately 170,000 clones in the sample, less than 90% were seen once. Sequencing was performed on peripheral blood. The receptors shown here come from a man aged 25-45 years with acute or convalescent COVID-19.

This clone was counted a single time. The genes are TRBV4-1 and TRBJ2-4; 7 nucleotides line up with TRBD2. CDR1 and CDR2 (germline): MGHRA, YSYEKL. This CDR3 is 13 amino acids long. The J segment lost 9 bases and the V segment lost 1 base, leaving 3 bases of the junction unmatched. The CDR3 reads CASSQVSGGIQYF. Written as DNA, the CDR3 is TGCGCCAGCAGCCAAGTCTCGGGGGGCATTCAGTACTTC.

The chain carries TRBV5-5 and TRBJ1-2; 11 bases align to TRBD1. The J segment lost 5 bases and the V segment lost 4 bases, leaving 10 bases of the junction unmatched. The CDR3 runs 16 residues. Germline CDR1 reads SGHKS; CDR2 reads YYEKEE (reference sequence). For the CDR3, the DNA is TGTGCCAGCAGCACCCGGACAGGGGGCTTCTGGTATGGCTACACCTTC. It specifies CASSTRTGGFWYGYTF.

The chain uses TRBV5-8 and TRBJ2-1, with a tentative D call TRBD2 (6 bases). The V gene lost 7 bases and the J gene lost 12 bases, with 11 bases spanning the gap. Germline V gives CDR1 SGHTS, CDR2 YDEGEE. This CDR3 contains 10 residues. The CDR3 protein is CASGGDWQFF. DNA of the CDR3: TGTGCCAGCGGAGGGGACTGGCAGTTCTTC.

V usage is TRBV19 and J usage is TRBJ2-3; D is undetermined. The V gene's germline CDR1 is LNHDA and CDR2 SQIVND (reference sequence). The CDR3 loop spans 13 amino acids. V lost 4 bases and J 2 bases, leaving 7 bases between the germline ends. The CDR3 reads CASSTLYTDTQYF. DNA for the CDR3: TGTGCCAGTAGTACGTTATACACAGATACGCAGTATTTT. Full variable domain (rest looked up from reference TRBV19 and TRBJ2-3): DGGITQSPKYLFRKEGQNVTLSCEQNLNHDAMYWYRQDPGQGLRLIYYSQIVNDFQKGDIAEGYSVSREKKESFPLTVTSAQKNPTAFYLCASSTLYTDTQYFGPGTRLTVL.

CDR3 sequence: CASSQWEASADTQYF. DNA for the CDR3: TGTGCCAGCAGCCAATGGGAGGCTTCGGCAGATACGCAGTATTTT. The chain combines TRBV3-1 (or the pseudogene TRBV3-2) with TRBJ2-3; D perhaps matches TRBD2 (6 bases). The V gene's germline CDR1 is LGHDT and CDR2 YNNKEL (reference sequence). The ends were cut back, 2 bases at V and 4 bases at J, with 13 bases in the middle. CDR3 length: 15 residues.

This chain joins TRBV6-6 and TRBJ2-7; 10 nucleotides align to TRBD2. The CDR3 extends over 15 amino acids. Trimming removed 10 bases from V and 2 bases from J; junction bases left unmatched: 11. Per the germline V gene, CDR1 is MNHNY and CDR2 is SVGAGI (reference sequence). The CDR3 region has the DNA TGTGCCACGCTCTGGAGCGGGGGGGCCGCCTACGAGCAGTACTTC. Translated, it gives CATLWSGGAAYEQYF.

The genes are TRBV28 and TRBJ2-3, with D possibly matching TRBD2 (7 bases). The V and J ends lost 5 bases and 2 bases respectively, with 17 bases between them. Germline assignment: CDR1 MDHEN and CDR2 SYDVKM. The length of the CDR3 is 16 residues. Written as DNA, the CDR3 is TGTGCCAGCAGTGATTGGGGGGGGCGCGACACAGATACGCAGTATTTT. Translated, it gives CASSDWGGRDTDTQYF. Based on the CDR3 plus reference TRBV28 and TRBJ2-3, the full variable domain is DVKVTQSSRYLVKRTGEKVFLECVQDMDHENMFWYRQDPGLGLRLIYFSYDVKMKEKGDIPEGYSVSREKKERFSLILESASTNQTSMYLCASSDWGGRDTDTQYFGPGTRLTVL.

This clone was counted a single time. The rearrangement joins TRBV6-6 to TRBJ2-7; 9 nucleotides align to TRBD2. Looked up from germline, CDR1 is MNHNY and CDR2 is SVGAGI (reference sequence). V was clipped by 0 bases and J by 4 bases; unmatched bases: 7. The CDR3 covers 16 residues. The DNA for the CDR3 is TGTGCCAGCAGTTACTCGTCTAGCGGGGCCCCTTACGAGCAGTACTTC. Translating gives CASSYSSSGAPYEQYF.

CDR3 protein: CASSPPEGGTGGYTF. As DNA, the CDR3 is TGTGCCAGCTCACCACCGGAAGGGGGTACAGGTGGCTACACCTTC. V usage is TRBV18 and J usage is TRBJ1-2; D is possibly TRBD1 (6 bases). Germline assignment: CDR1 KGHSH and CDR2 LQKENI. There are 15 residues in the CDR3. V was cut by 0 bases and J by 7 bases, with 15 bases left in between.

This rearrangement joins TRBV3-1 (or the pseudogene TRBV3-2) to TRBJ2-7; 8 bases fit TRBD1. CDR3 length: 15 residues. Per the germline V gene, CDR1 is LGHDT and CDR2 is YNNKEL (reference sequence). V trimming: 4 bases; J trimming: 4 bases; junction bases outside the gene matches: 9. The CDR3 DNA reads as TGTGCCAGCAGCCGTCAACCCGGGACAGGATACGAGCAGTACTTC. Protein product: CASSRQPGTGYEQYF.

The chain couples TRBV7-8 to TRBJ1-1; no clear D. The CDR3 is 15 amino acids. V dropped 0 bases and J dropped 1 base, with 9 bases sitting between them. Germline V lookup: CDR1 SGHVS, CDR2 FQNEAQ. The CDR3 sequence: CASSLAQRENTEAFF. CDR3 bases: TGTGCCAGCAGCTTAGCCCAACGGGAGAACACTGAAGCTTTCTTT. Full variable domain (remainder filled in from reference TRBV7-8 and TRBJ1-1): GAGVSQSPRYKVAKRGQDVALRCDPISGHVSLFWYQQALGQGPEFLTYFQNEAQLDKSGLPSDRFFAERPEGSVSTLKIQRTQQEDSAVYLCASSLAQRENTEAFFGQGTRLTVV.

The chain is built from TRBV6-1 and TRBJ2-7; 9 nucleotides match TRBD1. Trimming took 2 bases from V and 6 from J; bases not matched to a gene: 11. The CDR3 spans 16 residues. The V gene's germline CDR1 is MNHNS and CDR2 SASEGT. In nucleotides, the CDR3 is TGTGCCAGCAGTGAATGGGCAGACAGGGGGGCGAGCGAGCAGTACTTC. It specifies CASSEWADRGASEQYF.

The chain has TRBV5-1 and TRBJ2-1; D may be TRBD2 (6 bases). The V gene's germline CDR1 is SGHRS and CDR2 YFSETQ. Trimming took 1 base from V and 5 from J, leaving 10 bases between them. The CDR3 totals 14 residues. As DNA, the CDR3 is TGCGCCAGCAGCTTGACTAGCACCCACAATGAGCAGTTCTTC. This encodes CASSLTSTHNEQFF.

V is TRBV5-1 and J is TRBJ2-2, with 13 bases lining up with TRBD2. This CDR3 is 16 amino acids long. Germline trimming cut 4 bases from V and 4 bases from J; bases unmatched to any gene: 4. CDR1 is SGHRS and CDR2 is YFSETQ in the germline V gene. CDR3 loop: CASSPGTSGATGELFF. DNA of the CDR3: TGCGCCAGCAGCCCCGGGACTAGCGGGGCCACCGGGGAGCTGTTTTTT.

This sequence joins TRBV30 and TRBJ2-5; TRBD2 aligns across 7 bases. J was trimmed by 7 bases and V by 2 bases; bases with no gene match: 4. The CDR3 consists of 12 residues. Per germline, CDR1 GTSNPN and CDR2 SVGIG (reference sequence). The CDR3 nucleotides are TGTGCCTGGAGTACGGGGAGGGGGACCCAGTACTTC. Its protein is CAWSTGRGTQYF.

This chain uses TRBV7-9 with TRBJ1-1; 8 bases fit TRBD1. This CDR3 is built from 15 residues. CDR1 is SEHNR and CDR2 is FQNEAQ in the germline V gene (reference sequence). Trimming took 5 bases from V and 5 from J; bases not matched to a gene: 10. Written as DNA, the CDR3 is TGTGCCAGCAGCCCCCCATCAGGGGGCCGGACTGAAGCTTTCTTT. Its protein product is CASSPPSGGRTEAFF.

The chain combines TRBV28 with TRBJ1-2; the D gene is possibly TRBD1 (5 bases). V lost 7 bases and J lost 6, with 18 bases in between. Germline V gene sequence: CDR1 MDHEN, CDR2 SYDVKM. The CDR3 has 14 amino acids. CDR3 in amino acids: CASTRGGVGDGYTF. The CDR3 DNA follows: TGTGCCAGCACCCGAGGAGGGGTTGGAGATGGCTACACCTTC.

The CDR3 is CASSLTGGMDQPQHF. For the CDR3, the DNA is TGTGCCAGCAGTCTCACAGGGGGGATGGATCAGCCCCAGCATTTT. This rearrangement joins TRBV6-5 to TRBJ1-5, with TRBD1 matching over 8 bases. The CDR3 has 15 amino acids. CDR1 and CDR2 from the germline V gene are MNHEY and SVGAGI. V lost 5 bases to trimming and J lost 5 bases; unmatched junction nucleotides: 8.